Sequencing of this T cell receptor (beta chain) was carried out in a study of beta chain features in type 1 diabetes. Study-level findings and limits: Moderate yet significant TCRB CDR3 shortening was seen in Type 1 diabetes patients in all four CD4+ subsets.

In this sample, this clone turned up a few times. What it binds is unknown. CD4+ cells of the naive, central memory, regulatory and stem cell-like memory types were sorted via CD45RO/CCR7/CD25/CD127/CD95/CD27. Purities in excess of 98% were seen in all sorted populations. Expressed TCRB transcripts got sequenced, as all isolated RNA was reverse transcribed. Clones were sequenced by immunoSEQ multiplex PCR, and TCRdb holds only the in-frame ones, with some missing. The table records just under 150,000 clones, about an eighth of them present only once. Germline-derived CDR1 and CDR2 are SGHRS and YFSETQ. This CDR3 is built from 13 residues. Trimming cost V 1 base and J 4 bases, with 8 bases left between them.

The chain recombines TRBV5-1 with TRBJ2-5; the D is unclear. The receptor was derived from a man aged 18 to 29 with type 1 diabetes. The sample comprised central memory CD4+ T cells from blood. CDR3 sequence reads: CASSLNRGETQYF. DNA of the CDR3: TGCGCCAGCAGCTTGAACAGAGGAGAGACCCAGTACTTC.